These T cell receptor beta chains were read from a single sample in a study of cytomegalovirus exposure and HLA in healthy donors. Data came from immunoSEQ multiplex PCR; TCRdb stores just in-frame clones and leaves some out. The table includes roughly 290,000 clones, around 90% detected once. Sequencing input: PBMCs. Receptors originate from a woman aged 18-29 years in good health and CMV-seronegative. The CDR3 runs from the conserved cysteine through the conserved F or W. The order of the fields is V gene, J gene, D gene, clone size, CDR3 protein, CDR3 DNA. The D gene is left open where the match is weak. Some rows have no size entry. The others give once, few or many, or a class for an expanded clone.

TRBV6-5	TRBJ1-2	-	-	CASSPTGGLDGYTF	TGTGCCAGCAGCCCTACCGGGGGGCTTGATGGCTACACCTTC
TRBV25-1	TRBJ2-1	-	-	CASSDPGTSYNEQFF	TGTGCCAGCAGTGACCCCGGGACAAGTTACAATGAGCAGTTCTTC
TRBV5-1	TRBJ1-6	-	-	CASSLDPGSPLHF	TGCGCCAGCAGCTTGGATCCGGGTTCACCCCTCCACTTT
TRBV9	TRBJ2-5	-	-	CASSVSGTEETQYF	TGTGCCAGCAGCGTCTCCGGGACTGAAGAGACCCAGTACTTC
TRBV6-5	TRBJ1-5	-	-	CASSSRVVSQPQHF	TGTGCCAGCAGTTCGAGGGTGGTAAGTCAGCCCCAGCATTTT
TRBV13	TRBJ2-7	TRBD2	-	CASSPSSGGPYEQYF	TGTGCCAGCAGCCCCTCTAGCGGGGGCCCTTACGAGCAGTACTTC
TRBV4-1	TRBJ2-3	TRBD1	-	CASSQARGQGRTDTQYF	TGCGCCAGCAGCCAAGCTCGGGGACAGGGACGCACAGATACGCAGTATTTT
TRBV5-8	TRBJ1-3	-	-	CASSLVSGVAGNTIYF	TGTGCCAGCAGCCTAGTTTCAGGGGTCGCAGGAAACACCATATATTTT
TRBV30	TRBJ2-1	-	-	CAWIGPSSYNEQFF	TGTGCCTGGATTGGTCCGAGCTCCTACAATGAGCAGTTCTTC
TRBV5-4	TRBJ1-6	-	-	CASSLAGIRNSPLHF	TGTGCCAGCAGCTTGGCAGGTATAAGGAATTCACCCCTCCACTTT
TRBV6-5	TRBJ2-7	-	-	CASSLSATYEQYF	TGTGCCAGCAGTTTGAGTGCCACCTACGAGCAGTACTTC
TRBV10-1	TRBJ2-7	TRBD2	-	CASSPAGAGAYEQYF	TGCGCCAGCAGCCCCGCCGGAGCGGGGGCCTACGAGCAGTACTTC
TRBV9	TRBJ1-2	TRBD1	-	CASSADGGTGYGYTF	TGTGCCAGCAGCGCTGATGGGGGGACAGGCTATGGCTACACCTTC
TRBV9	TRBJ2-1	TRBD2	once	CASSVDLAGYNEQFF	TGTGCCAGCAGCGTAGATCTAGCGGGATACAATGAGCAGTTCTTC
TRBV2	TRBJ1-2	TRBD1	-	CASRAQGTQYGYTF	TGTGCCAGCAGAGCACAGGGGACGCAGTATGGCTACACCTTC
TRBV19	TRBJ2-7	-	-	CASSIGSRGYEQYF	TGTGCCAGTAGTATTGGTTCGCGGGGATACGAGCAGTACTTC
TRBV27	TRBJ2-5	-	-	CASSLSRTVQETQYF	TGTGCCAGCAGTTTATCGCGGACAGTCCAAGAGACCCAGTACTTC
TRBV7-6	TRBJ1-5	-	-	CASSLFSGESNQPQHF	TGTGCCAGCAGCTTATTTTCGGGTGAGAGCAATCAGCCCCAGCATTTT
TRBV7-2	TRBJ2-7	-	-	CASSYYLDSYEQYF	TGTGCCAGCAGCTACTATTTGGACTCCTACGAGCAGTACTTC
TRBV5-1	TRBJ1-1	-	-	CASSVGSLDEAFF	TGCGCCAGCAGCGTTGGCAGCCTAGATGAAGCTTTCTTT
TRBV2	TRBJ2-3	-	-	CASSGTFRTDTQYF	TGTGCCAGCAGTGGGACTTTCCGCACAGATACGCAGTATTTT
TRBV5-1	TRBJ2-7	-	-	CASSLATGYEQYF	TGCGCCAGCAGCTTGGCGACAGGCTACGAGCAGTACTTC
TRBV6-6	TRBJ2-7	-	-	CASSYREAYEQYF	TGTGCCAGCAGTTACAGGGAGGCCTACGAGCAGTACTTC
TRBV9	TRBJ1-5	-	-	CASSVTGYGQPQHF	TGTGCCAGCAGCGTAACAGGGTATGGTCAGCCCCAGCATTTT
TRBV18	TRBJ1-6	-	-	CASSRDFSYNSPLHF	TGTGCCAGCTCAAGGGACTTCTCCTATAATTCACCCCTCCACTTT
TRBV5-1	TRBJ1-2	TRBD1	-	CASSVLSGGARDGYTF	TGCGCCAGCAGCGTGTTGTCAGGGGGCGCGAGGGATGGCTACACCTTC
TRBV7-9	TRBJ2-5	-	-	CASSLGQQETQYF	TGTGCCAGCAGCTTAGGACAGCAAGAGACCCAGTACTTC
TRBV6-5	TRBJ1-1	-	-	CASSYAGLMNTEAFF	TGTGCCAGCAGTTACGCGGGACTCATGAACACTGAAGCTTTCTTT
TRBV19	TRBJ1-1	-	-	CASSTTGFSSEAFF	TGTGCCAGTAGTACCACAGGTTTTTCCTCTGAAGCTTTCTTT
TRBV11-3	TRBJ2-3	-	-	CASSSRTTTDTQYF	TGTGCCAGCAGCTCGCGGACTACCACAGATACGCAGTATTTT
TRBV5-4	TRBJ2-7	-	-	CASSLRTGKYYEQYF	TGTGCCAGCAGCTTGAGAACAGGAAAATACTACGAGCAGTACTTC
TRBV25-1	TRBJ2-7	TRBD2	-	CASSSPGGISEQYF	TGTGCCAGCAGTTCGCCGGGGGGGATCAGCGAGCAGTACTTC
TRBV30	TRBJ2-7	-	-	CAWSSTSYEQYF	TGTGCCTGGAGTTCGACTAGTTACGAGCAGTACTTC
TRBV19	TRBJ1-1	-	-	CASTTGVNTEAFF	TGTGCCAGTACAACAGGCGTAAACACTGAAGCTTTCTTT
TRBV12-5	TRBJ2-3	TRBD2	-	CASGLWRGGGIDTDTQYF	TGTGCTAGTGGTTTGTGGCGGGGGGGCGGTATTGACACAGATACGCAGTATTTT
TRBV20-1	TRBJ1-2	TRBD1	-	CSATDRVSYTF	TGCAGTGCTACTGACAGGGTATCCTACACCTTC
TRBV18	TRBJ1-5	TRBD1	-	CASSRDGQGAQPQHF	TGTGCCAGCTCACGGGATGGACAGGGGGCTCAGCCCCAGCATTTT
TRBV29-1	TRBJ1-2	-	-	CSADPGNYGYTF	TGCAGCGCGGACCCGGGGAACTATGGCTACACCTTC
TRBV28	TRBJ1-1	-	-	CASSLFSVNTEAFF	TGTGCCAGCAGTTTATTCTCGGTTAACACTGAAGCTTTCTTT